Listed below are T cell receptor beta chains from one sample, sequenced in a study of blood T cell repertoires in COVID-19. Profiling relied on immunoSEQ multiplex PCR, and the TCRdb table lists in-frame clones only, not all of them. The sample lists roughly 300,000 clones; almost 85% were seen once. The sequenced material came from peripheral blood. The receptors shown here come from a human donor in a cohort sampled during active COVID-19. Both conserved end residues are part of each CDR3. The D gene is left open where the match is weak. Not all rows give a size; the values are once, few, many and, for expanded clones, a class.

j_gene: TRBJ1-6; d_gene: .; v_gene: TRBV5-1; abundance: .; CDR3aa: CASSLDSSPLHF; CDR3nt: TGCGCCAGCAGCTTAGACAGTTCACCCCTCCACTTT
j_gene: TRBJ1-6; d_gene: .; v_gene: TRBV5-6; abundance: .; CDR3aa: CASSQTAGGANNSPLHF; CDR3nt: TGTGCCAGCAGCCAGACGGCGGGGGGCGCCAATAATTCACCCCTCCACTTT
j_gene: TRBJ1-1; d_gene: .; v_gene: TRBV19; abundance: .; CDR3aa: CASTLGRDTEAFF; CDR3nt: TGTGCCAGTACCCTTGGGCGTGACACTGAAGCTTTCTTT
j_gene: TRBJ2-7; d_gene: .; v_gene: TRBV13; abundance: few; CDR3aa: CASSERDDNYEQYF; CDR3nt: TGTGCCAGCAGCGAACGGGATGACAATTACGAGCAGTACTTC
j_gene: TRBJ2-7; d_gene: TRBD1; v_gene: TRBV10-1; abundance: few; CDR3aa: CASSEYGQGSEQYF; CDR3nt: TGCGCCAGCAGTGAATACGGACAGGGCTCCGAGCAGTACTTC
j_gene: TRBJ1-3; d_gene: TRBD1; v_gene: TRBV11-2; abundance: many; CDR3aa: CASSLPRRQGPIYF; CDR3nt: TGTGCCAGCAGCCTACCGCGACGACAGGGACCCATATATTTT
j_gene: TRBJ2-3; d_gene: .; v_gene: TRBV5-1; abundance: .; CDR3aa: CASSLEGTQYF; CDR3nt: TGCGCCAGCAGCCTTGAGGGTACGCAGTATTTT
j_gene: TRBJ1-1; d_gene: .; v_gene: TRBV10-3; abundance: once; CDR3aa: CAISETGNAEAFF; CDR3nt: TGTGCCATCAGTGAAACAGGGAACGCTGAAGCTTTCTTT
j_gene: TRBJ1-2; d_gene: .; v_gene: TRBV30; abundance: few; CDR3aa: CAWSTQVRFNYGYTF; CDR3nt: TGTGCCTGGAGTACCCAAGTGCGATTTAACTATGGCTACACCTTC
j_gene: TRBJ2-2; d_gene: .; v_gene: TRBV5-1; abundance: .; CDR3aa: CASSLSGELFF; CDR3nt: TGCGCCAGTTCCCTATCCGGGGAGCTGTTTTTT
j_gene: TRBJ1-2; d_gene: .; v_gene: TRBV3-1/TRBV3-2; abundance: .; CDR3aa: CASSQGQVGIYGYTF; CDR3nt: TGTGCCAGCAGCCAAGGACAGGTGGGAATATATGGCTACACCTTC
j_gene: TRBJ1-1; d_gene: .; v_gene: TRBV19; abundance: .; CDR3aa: CASSPRRDTEAFF; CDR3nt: TGTGCCAGTAGTCCCCGGCGGGACACTGAAGCTTTCTTT
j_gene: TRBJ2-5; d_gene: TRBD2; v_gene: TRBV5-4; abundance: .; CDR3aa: CASSPLAGGRQETQYF; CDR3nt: TGTGCCAGCAGCCCTCTAGCGGGGGGGCGTCAAGAGACCCAGTACTTC
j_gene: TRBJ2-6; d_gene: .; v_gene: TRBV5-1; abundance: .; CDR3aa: CASSFDGQPSGANVLTF; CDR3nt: TGCGCCAGCAGCTTTGATGGGCAACCCTCTGGGGCCAACGTCCTGACTTTC
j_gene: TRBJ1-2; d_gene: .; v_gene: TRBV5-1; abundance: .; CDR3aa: CASSLVPGNYGYTF; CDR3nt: TGCGCCAGCAGCTTGGTGCCCGGGAACTATGGCTACACCTTC
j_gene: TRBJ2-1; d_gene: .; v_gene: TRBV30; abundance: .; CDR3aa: CAWDRDSLGNEQFF; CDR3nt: TGTGCCTGGGATAGGGACTCACTGGGCAATGAGCAGTTCTTC
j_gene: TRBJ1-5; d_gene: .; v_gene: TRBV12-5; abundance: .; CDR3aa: CASGQWGGSNQPQHF; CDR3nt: TGTGCTAGTGGCCAGTGGGGGGGTAGCAATCAGCCCCAGCATTTT
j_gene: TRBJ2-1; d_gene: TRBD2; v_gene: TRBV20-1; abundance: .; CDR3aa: CSANDQRGARSSYNEQFF; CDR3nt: TGCAGTGCTAATGATCAGCGGGGCGCACGAAGCTCCTACAATGAGCAGTTCTTC
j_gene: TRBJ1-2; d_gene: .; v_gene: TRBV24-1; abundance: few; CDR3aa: CATSGIGVRGNYGYTF; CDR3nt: TGTGCCACCAGCGGGATAGGGGTTAGGGGGAACTATGGCTACACCTTC
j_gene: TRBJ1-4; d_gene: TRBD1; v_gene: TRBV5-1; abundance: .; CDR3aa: CASSWYRGGLREKLFF; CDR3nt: TGCGCCAGCAGCTGGTACAGGGGTGGGCTGAGGGAAAAACTGTTTTTT
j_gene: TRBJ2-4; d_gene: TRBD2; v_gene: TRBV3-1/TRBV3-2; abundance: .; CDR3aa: CASRGGPLNIQYF; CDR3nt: TGTGCCAGCCGGGGGGGCCCATTAAACATTCAGTACTTC
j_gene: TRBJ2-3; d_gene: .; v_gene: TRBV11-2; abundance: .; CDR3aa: CASSLQGSFTDTQYF; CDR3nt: TGTGCCAGCAGCTTACAGGGATCATTCACAGATACGCAGTATTTT
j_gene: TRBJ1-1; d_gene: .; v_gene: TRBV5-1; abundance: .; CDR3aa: CASSLRTLNTEAFF; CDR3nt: TGCGCCAGCAGCTTGAGGACACTTAACACTGAAGCTTTCTTT
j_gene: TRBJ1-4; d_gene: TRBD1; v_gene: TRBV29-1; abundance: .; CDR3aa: CSASGTGLNEKLFF; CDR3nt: TGCAGCGCCTCCGGGACAGGGCTTAATGAAAAACTGTTTTTT
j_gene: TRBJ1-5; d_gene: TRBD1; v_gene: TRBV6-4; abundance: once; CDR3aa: CATSAGGNQPQHF; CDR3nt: TGTGCCACCTCCGCAGGGGGCAACCAGCCCCAGCATTTT
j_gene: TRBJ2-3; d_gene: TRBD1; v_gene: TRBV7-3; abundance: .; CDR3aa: CASSSLGQGARADTQYF; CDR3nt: TGTGCCAGCAGCTCGCTGGGACAGGGGGCGCGTGCAGATACGCAGTATTTT
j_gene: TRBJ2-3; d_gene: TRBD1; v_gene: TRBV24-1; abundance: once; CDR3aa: CATSGQGASDTQYF; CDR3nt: TGTGCCACCAGTGGACAGGGGGCCTCAGATACGCAGTATTTT
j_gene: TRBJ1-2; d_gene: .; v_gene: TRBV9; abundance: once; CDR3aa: CASSVSTLADSSGGYTF; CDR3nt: TGTGCCAGCAGCGTATCCACACTAGCGGACTCGTCGGGTGGCTACACCTTC
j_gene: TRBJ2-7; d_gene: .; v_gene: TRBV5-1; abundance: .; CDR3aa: CASSLGLATSYEQYF; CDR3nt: TGCGCCAGCAGCTTGGGTTTAGCGACATCCTACGAGCAGTACTTC
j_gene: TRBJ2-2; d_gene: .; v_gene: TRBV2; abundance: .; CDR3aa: CASGTGIAGELFF; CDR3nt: TGTGCCAGCGGTACAGGGATTGCCGGGGAGCTGTTTTTT
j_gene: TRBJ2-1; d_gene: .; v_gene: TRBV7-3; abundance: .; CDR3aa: CASSYTGTTYNEQFF; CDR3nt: TGTGCCAGCAGCTACACCGGGACAACCTACAATGAGCAGTTCTTC
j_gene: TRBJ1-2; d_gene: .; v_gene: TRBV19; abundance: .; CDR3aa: CASSSGVDYGYTF; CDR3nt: TGTGCCAGTAGCTCAGGGGTCGACTATGGCTACACCTTC
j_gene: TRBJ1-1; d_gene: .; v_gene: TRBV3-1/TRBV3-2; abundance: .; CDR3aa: CASSQDLGGNTEAFF; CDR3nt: TGTGCCAGCAGCCAAGATCTAGGGGGGAACACTGAAGCTTTCTTT
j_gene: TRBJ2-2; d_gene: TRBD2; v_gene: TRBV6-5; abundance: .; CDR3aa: CASSSPREGTGELFF; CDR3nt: TGTGCCAGCAGTTCCCCGAGGGAGGGCACCGGGGAGCTGTTTTTT
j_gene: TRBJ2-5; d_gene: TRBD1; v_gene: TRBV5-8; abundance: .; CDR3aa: CASSLTGGQTQYF; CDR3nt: TGTGCCAGCAGTTTGACAGGGGGTCAGACCCAGTACTTC
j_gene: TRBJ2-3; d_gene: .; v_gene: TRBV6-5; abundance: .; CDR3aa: CASSYSEGADTQYF; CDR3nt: TGTGCCAGCAGTTACTCGGAGGGTGCAGATACGCAGTATTTT